This is a list of T cell receptor beta chains from one sample in a study of T cell repertoires in cytomegalovirus infection. Which antigens these TCRs recognize remains unknown. One entry per CDR3 protein, called by TCRdb with MiXCR from the reads. The repertoire holds about 890,000 distinct CDR3 sequences, with roughly 30% as singletons. The sequenced sample was cultured CD8+ T cells from PBMCs, obtained from culture after CMV antigen stimulation. Receptor source: a human donor in good health (CMV status not recorded). Some clones in this sample may be carry-over from other donors' samples. The CDR3 runs from the conserved cysteine through the conserved F or W. Fields, in order: D gene, V gene, clone size, J gene, CDR3 protein, CDR3 DNA. D genes are given only for firm matches. Expanded clones get a size class; other rows say once, few or many, or leave the size out.

NA	TRBV12-3/TRBV12-4	NA	TRBJ1-2	CASSSYFYGYTF	TGTGCCAGCAGCTCCTACTTCTATGGCTACACCTTC
NA	TRBV6-2/TRBV6-3	NA	TRBJ1-5	CASSYLTARDVSNQPQHF	TGTGCCAGCAGTTACTTGACCGCCAGGGATGTGAGCAATCAGCCCCAGCATTTT
TRBD2	TRBV12-5	many	TRBJ2-3	CASGLLRLADTQYF	TGTGCTAGTGGTTTGCTCCGACTAGCGGATACGCAGTATTTT
NA	TRBV12-3/TRBV12-4	many	TRBJ2-2	CASTPGSLGGELFF	TGTGCCAGCACCCCGGGATCCCTAGGCGGGGAGCTGTTTTTT
NA	TRBV7-6	NA	TRBJ1-4	CASSFPGVGGLFF	TGTGCCAGCAGCTTCCCAGGGGTAGGGGGACTGTTTTTT
NA	TRBV7-9	few	TRBJ1-2	CASSLAFAALYGYTF	TGTGCCAGCAGCTTAGCGTTTGCAGCTCTATATGGCTACACCTTC
TRBD1	TRBV6-6	NA	TRBJ2-7	CASSYGTHQGDEQYF	TGTGCCAGCAGTTACGGCACCCACCAGGGGGACGAGCAGTACTTC
NA	TRBV20-1	NA	TRBJ2-3	CSATRRASEDTQYF	TGCAGTGCTACGAGAAGGGCCTCGGAAGATACGCAGTATTTT
NA	TRBV19	NA	TRBJ2-1	CASSIPGNYNEQFF	TGTGCCAGTAGTATCCCGGGAAACTACAATGAGCAGTTCTTC
NA	TRBV6-1	NA	TRBJ2-4	CASSAFQGDKNIQYF	TGTGCCAGCAGTGCCTTCCAGGGCGACAAAAACATTCAGTACTTC
NA	TRBV19	few	TRBJ1-1	CASSKGVGRPEAFF	TGTGCCAGTTCAAAGGGAGTCGGACGTCCTGAAGCTTTCTTT
NA	TRBV4-2	NA	TRBJ2-1	CASSQDGVDYNEQFF	TGTGCCAGCAGCCAAGACGGGGTAGACTACAATGAGCAGTTCTTC
TRBD1	TRBV7-8	few	TRBJ1-5	CASSLGGTGHNQPQHF	TGTGCCAGCAGCTTAGGTGGGACAGGGCACAATCAGCCCCAGCATTTT
TRBD1	TRBV12-3/TRBV12-4	NA	TRBJ2-7	CASSTKRTGPGEQYF	TGTGCCAGCAGCACCAAGCGGACAGGACCTGGCGAGCAGTACTTC
NA	TRBV15	NA	TRBJ1-2	CATTQTGAFYGYTF	TGTGCCACCACCCAAACCGGGGCCTTCTATGGCTACACCTTC
TRBD1	TRBV27	few	TRBJ1-6	CASSIGQGAYNSPLHF	TGTGCCAGCAGTATAGGACAGGGGGCCTATAATTCACCCCTCCACTTT
NA	TRBV7-9	NA	TRBJ1-2	CASSLGTGTQSTQDGYTF	TGTGCCAGCAGCTTAGGGACCGGGACTCAGTCGACCCAAGATGGCTACACCTTC
NA	TRBV6-5	many	TRBJ2-5	CASSYSDIMDFQETQYF	TGTGCCAGCAGTTACTCGGATATAATGGACTTCCAAGAGACCCAGTACTTC
NA	TRBV5-6	few	TRBJ2-4	CASSIAKNIQYF	TGTGCCAGCAGCATAGCCAAAAACATTCAGTACTTC
NA	TRBV29-1	few	TRBJ1-1	CSVEVGLNTEAFF	TGCAGCGTTGAAGTTGGCCTGAACACTGAAGCTTTCTTT
TRBD2	TRBV7-7	few	TRBJ2-1	CASSYRASGGESYNEQFF	TGTGCTAGCAGCTACCGGGCTAGCGGGGGGGAATCCTACAATGAGCAGTTCTTC
NA	TRBV4-2	NA	TRBJ2-7	CASSQNSITGTYEQYF	TGTGCCAGCAGCCAAAATTCAATTACAGGGACCTACGAGCAGTACTTC
TRBD1	TRBV20-1	few	TRBJ1-6	CSARDFLQGDNSPLHF	TGCAGTGCTAGAGATTTCCTACAGGGGGATAATTCACCCCTCCACTTT
NA	TRBV7-6	once	TRBJ1-2	CASSLYGGDYTF	TGTGCCAGCAGCTTATATGGTGGGGACTACACCTTC
TRBD2	TRBV4-1	few	TRBJ2-7	CASSSSPGLAGNEQYF	TGCGCCAGCAGCTCCTCGCCGGGACTAGCGGGGAACGAGCAGTACTTC
NA	TRBV11-2	NA	TRBJ1-1	CASSEWSQPNTEAFF	TGTGCCAGCAGCGAGTGGTCACAACCGAACACTGAAGCTTTCTTT
TRBD1	TRBV27	NA	TRBJ2-3	CASSWGQESLGTQYF	TGTGCCAGCAGTTGGGGACAGGAAAGTTTAGGCACGCAGTATTTT
NA	TRBV7-2	many	TRBJ1-2	CASSLGPYTQYGYTF	TGTGCCAGCAGCTTGGGACCCTATACTCAATATGGCTACACCTTC
NA	TRBV4-1	NA	TRBJ1-2	CASSQEGGQGVGYGYTF	TGCGCCAGCAGCCAAGAAGGGGGTCAGGGAGTTGGCTATGGCTACACCTTC
NA	TRBV12-5	few	TRBJ2-1	CASGLVSGSPNFDNEQFF	TGTGCTAGTGGTTTGGTATCGGGGAGCCCAAACTTCGACAATGAGCAGTTCTTC
NA	TRBV6-5	once	TRBJ1-5	CVSSPDEGPNQPQHF	TGTGTCAGCAGCCCCGACGAGGGACCAAATCAGCCCCAGCATTTT
NA	TRBV27	NA	TRBJ2-7	CASSSLSEDYEQYF	TGTGCCAGCAGCAGCTTATCGGAAGACTACGAGCAGTACTTC
NA	TRBV27	many	TRBJ2-7	CASSLGLAYEQYF	TGTGCCAGCAGTTTAGGTCTAGCCTACGAGCAGTACTTC
NA	TRBV10-3	many	TRBJ2-3	CAISEHRQSSTDTQYF	TGTGCCATCAGTGAACATCGACAGTCTAGCACAGATACGCAGTATTTT
NA	TRBV6-1	many	TRBJ2-5	CASSDFQETQYF	TGTGCCAGCAGTGATTTTCAAGAGACCCAGTACTTC
TRBD2	TRBV12-3/TRBV12-4	few	TRBJ2-1	CASTLLAGGPDEQFF	TGTGCCAGCACCCTTCTAGCGGGGGGGCCTGATGAGCAGTTCTTC
NA	TRBV9	NA	TRBJ1-3	CASERWGDSGNTIYF	TGTGCCAGCGAGAGATGGGGGGATTCTGGAAACACCATATATTTT
NA	TRBV18	NA	TRBJ1-4	CASSPTGGTNEKLFF	TGTGCCAGCTCACCTACAGGAGGAACTAATGAAAAACTGTTTTTT
NA	TRBV7-2	NA	TRBJ2-3	CASSFRGGASTDTQYF	TGTGCCAGCAGCTTTAGAGGGGGGGCTAGCACAGATACGCAGTATTTT
NA	TRBV28	NA	TRBJ1-1	CASSLRGDGTEAFF	TGTGCCAGCAGTTTAAGGGGGGACGGCACTGAAGCTTTCTTT
TRBD1	TRBV12-3/TRBV12-4	few	TRBJ2-1	CASSSGQGRGEQFF	TGTGCCAGCAGTTCGGGACAGGGGAGAGGGGAGCAGTTCTTC
NA	TRBV6-1	NA	TRBJ1-2	CANSYAIGDGYTF	TGTGCCAACAGTTATGCGATAGGCGATGGCTACACCTTC
NA	TRBV6-4	NA	TRBJ1-1	CASSDSGDWGEAFF	TGTGCCAGCAGTGACTCGGGAGATTGGGGTGAAGCTTTCTTT
NA	TRBV6-1	many	TRBJ2-2	CASSDTGELFF	TGTGCCAGCAGTGACACCGGGGAGCTGTTTTTT
NA	TRBV7-9	few	TRBJ1-1	CASSLFGGNLMNTEAFF	TGTGCCAGCAGCTTATTTGGAGGCAACCTCATGAACACTGAAGCTTTCTTT
NA	TRBV13	NA	TRBJ1-1	CASSLRQLGSTEAFF	TGCGCCAGCAGCCTACGACAGTTAGGGAGCACTGAAGCTTTCTTT
TRBD2	TRBV6-6	NA	TRBJ2-5	CASSYFPTTSDQETQYF	TGTGCCAGCAGTTACTTCCCCACGACTAGCGACCAAGAGACCCAGTACTTC
TRBD1	TRBV4-1	few	TRBJ2-7	CASSQVGTGVYEQYF	TGCGCCAGCAGCCAAGTTGGGACAGGGGTCTACGAGCAGTACTTC
NA	TRBV29-1	NA	TRBJ2-2	CSVSNRDGTGELFF	TGCAGCGTGTCAAACAGGGATGGCACCGGGGAGCTGTTTTTT
NA	TRBV6-5	NA	TRBJ1-1	CASSYSQVGEAFF	TGTGCCAGCAGTTACTCGCAAGTTGGTGAAGCTTTCTTT
NA	TRBV7-8	many	TRBJ1-5	CASSLGGGEGQPQHF	TGTGCCAGCAGCTTAGGGGGTGGGGAGGGACAGCCCCAGCATTTT
NA	TRBV5-1	NA	TRBJ1-2	CASSIRGQSSYGYTF	TGCGCCAGCAGCATCCGAGGACAATCTAGCTATGGCTACACCTTC
NA	TRBV7-2	many	TRBJ2-3	CASSLEHVRRQYF	TGTGCCAGCAGCTTAGAGCACGTTAGAAGACAGTATTTT
NA	TRBV4-2	NA	TRBJ2-3	CASSQERGRPDTQYF	TGTGCCAGCAGCCAAGAAAGAGGCCGGCCAGATACGCAGTATTTT
NA	TRBV19	NA	TRBJ1-1	CASSNLGGPMNTEAFF	TGTGCCAGTAGTAACCTGGGTGGCCCCATGAACACTGAAGCTTTCTTT
NA	TRBV12-3/TRBV12-4	NA	TRBJ2-5	CASSFEGGLETQYF	TGTGCCAGCAGTTTTGAGGGGGGGTTGGAGACCCAGTACTTC
NA	TRBV6-1	many	TRBJ1-5	CASSVFLMGNQPQHF	TGTGCCAGCAGTGTTTTTCTAATGGGCAATCAGCCCCAGCATTTT
TRBD1	TRBV12-3/TRBV12-4	NA	TRBJ2-2	CVSMGQGGTGELFF	TGTGTCAGCATGGGACAGGGCGGCACCGGGGAGCTGTTTTTT
NA	TRBV12-5	many	TRBJ1-1	CASGFAQEGDTEAFF	TGTGCTAGTGGTTTCGCCCAGGAAGGGGACACTGAAGCTTTCTTT
NA	TRBV7-9	NA	TRBJ1-2	CASSGLSSGGYTF	TGTGCCAGCAGCGGTCTCTCCAGCGGTGGCTACACCTTC